This T cell receptor (beta chain) is from a study of cytomegalovirus exposure and HLA in healthy donors. Study at large: One earlier analysis, a look at around 170 million T cells, found more than 100 million unique TCR beta sequences. Study-level points and caveats: Both high specificity and high sensitivity reportedly marked the classifier's diagnosis of cytomegalovirus status. The authors judged a highly shared variant cluster likely a sequencing artifact.

With regard to this clone: What it recognizes is unknown.

60 Vbeta and 13 Jbeta primers were used in PCR. Sequencing was performed with immunoSEQ multiplex PCR; in TCRdb, only in-frame clones are kept and a portion is missing. Here the sample spans fewer than 200,000 clones, about four fifths being singletons. The CDR3 spans 12 residues. Germline lookup yields CDR1 MNHNS and CDR2 SASEGT. V usage is TRBV6-1 and J usage is TRBJ2-5; no reliable D call. The closer fit of TRBJ2-7 to the DNA end suggests the J call may be wrong. Sequencing was carried out using PBMCs. This clonotype was obtained from a male donor in good health and CMV-seronegative. In DNA, the CDR3 is TGTGCCAGCAGTACTATTCCCTACGAGCAGTACTTC. Translating it yields CASSTIPYEQYF.